This paragraph reports one TCR beta chain. What it recognizes is unknown. This sample was included in a study of Tregs in tolerant kidney transplant recipients. Study observations and caveats: Findings come from small patient numbers and require larger validation.

V was clipped by 2 bases and J by 3 bases; unmatched bases: 2. The CDR3 is 14 residues long. Germline V gives CDR1 SGHRS, CDR2 YFSETQ. Assay used: immunoSEQ multiplex PCR; TCRdb lists only in-frame clones, some missing. The sample holds around 77,000 clones; under 98% are singletons and the top ten take 0.55% to 0.6%. This specimen consisted of CD4+ T cells from blood, obtained before the transplant. The source of this sequence is a human donor who received a combined kidney and bone marrow transplant. This chain connects TRBV5-1 to TRBJ1-3; 7 bases match TRBD1. The CDR3 loop is CASSLQGNGNTIYF. The CDR3 DNA reads TGCGCCAGCAGCTTACAGGGGAATGGAAACACCATATATTTT.